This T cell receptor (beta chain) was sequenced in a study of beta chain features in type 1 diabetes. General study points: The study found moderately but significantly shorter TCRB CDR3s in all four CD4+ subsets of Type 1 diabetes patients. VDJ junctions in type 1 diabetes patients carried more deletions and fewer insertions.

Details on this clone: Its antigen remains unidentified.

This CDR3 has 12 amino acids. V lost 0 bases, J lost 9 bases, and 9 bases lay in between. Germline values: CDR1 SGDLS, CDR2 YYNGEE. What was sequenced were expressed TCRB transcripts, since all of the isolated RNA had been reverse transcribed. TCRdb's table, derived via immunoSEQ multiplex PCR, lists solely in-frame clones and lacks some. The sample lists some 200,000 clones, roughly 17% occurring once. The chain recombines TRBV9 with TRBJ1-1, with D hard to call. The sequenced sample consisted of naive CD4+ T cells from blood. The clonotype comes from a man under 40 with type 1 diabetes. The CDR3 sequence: CASSVGGLQAFF. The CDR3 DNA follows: TGTGCCAGCAGCGTAGGCGGGTTGCAAGCTTTCTTT.